The rows below give T cell receptor beta chains drawn from one sample of a study of blood T cell repertoires in COVID-19. TCRdb's copy holds only in-frame clones and misses some; the assay was immunoSEQ multiplex PCR. In the table there are approximately 100,000 clones, 80% to 90% of which are singletons. The sequenced sample consisted of peripheral blood. The receptor set was obtained from a human donor with acute or convalescent COVID-19. The donor label of this sample is uncertain. Both conserved end residues are part of each CDR3. Clone size is stated in some rows and not others, as once, few, many or a class when expanded.

j_gene,v_gene,abundance,CDR3aa
TRBJ2-5,TRBV25-1,NA,CASSESGKETQYF
TRBJ1-1,TRBV4-1,NA,CASSLPFGQVDTEAFF
TRBJ1-1,TRBV7-9,NA,CASSLGQGNTEAFF
TRBJ1-3,TRBV7-9,NA,CASSSTSGGFGNTIYF
TRBJ2-1,TRBV7-3,NA,CASSLSGASEQFF
TRBJ1-2,TRBV12-3/TRBV12-4,NA,CASSLNRGYGYTF
TRBJ1-6,TRBV28,NA,CASMGTGPFSYNSPLHF
TRBJ1-6,TRBV2,NA,CASRRGGIYNSPLHF
TRBJ2-1,TRBV27,NA,CASSATGYNEQFF
TRBJ2-3,TRBV18,few,CASSPQLASTDTQYF
TRBJ1-2,TRBV4-1,few,CASSQEWGDYGYTF
TRBJ2-3,TRBV2,NA,CASSPPLTRTDTQYF
TRBJ1-3,TRBV18,NA,CASSPAGGLGNTIYF
TRBJ2-5,TRBV4-2,few,CASSQDGRRDYQETQYF
TRBJ1-5,TRBV2,NA,CASSGSGGSNQPQHF
TRBJ2-5,TRBV6-6,NA,CASSQAAQETQYF
TRBJ2-2,TRBV28,NA,CASRESGGNGELFF
TRBJ1-1,TRBV28,NA,CASGQIGTGNTEAFF
TRBJ2-7,TRBV7-9,once,CASSLAGLAASYEQYF
TRBJ2-1,TRBV7-2,NA,CASSSGSSFSDEQFF
TRBJ1-2,TRBV12-3/TRBV12-4,NA,CASSPTGVYGYTF
TRBJ1-1,TRBV18,NA,CASSAGQGKTEAFF
TRBJ1-6,TRBV10-3,NA,CAISGTGVFSPLHF
TRBJ2-2,TRBV7-7,NA,CASSYQGTGELFF
TRBJ1-3,TRBV4-1,NA,CASGIQSGGGGNTIYF
TRBJ1-5,TRBV27,NA,CASSTSGGWQPQHF
TRBJ2-2,TRBV18,NA,CASSIQGRNTGELFF
TRBJ1-2,TRBV28,NA,CASRPGFSYGYTF
TRBJ1-1,TRBV5-5,NA,CASRAGSGGMNTEAFF
TRBJ2-7,TRBV19,NA,CASSIVRASGGYEQYF
TRBJ2-1,TRBV5-1,once,CASSLMTSGGNEQFF
TRBJ2-7,TRBV7-8,few,CASSLGLGSLGYEQYF
TRBJ2-7,TRBV28,NA,CASSDQTGAYEQYF
TRBJ1-2,TRBV18,NA,CASSPGTETLKGYTF
TRBJ1-4,TRBV6-6,once,CASSSQGGANEKLFF
TRBJ1-5,TRBV5-1,few,CASSAGTQSNQPQHF
TRBJ1-6,TRBV3-1/TRBV3-2,NA,CASSPSGHSNSPLHF
TRBJ1-2,TRBV28,NA,CASSLGQIRYGYTF
TRBJ2-7,TRBV29-1,NA,CSVERSAVGEQYF
TRBJ1-2,TRBV5-1,NA,CASKLTGVGNYGYTF
TRBJ2-7,TRBV19,NA,CASSIQGVGEQYF